The source of this T cell receptor beta chain is a study of blood T cell repertoires in COVID-19. Study-level background: Acute and convalescent COVID-19 samples came from the United States, Italy and Spain. Sample material is recorded as cDNA or gDNA derived from T cells, B-cell-depleted T cells, or PBMCs.

Deletions cut 0 bases from V and 10 bases from J, with 21 bases between. In germline, CDR1 is SGHRS, CDR2 YFSETQ. CDR3 size: 16 residues. Original methodology: Scientists estimated how many nucleated cells there were by amplifying reference gene primers. Sequencing was performed with immunoSEQ multiplex PCR; in TCRdb, only in-frame clones are kept and a portion is missing. V and J calls and clone size come straight from that table; D and trimming were deduced from the DNA. The sample consists of roughly 70,000 clones, approximately 83% of them appearing once. This clonotype was sampled from a woman between 55 and 75 years old with acute or convalescent COVID-19. The chain couples TRBV5-1 to TRBJ2-3; D perhaps matches TRBD2 (6 bases). Input material: peripheral blood. CDR3 sequence reads: CASSLETSRIPLAQYF. The DNA for the CDR3 is TGCGCCAGCAGCTTGGAAACTAGCCGGATCCCGTTGGCGCAGTATTTT.